Sequencing of this TCR beta chain was carried out in a study of T cells in narcolepsy. The table came from immunoSEQ multiplex PCR; TCRdb's copy has only in-frame clones and leaves some out. The sample shows under 35,000 clones, roughly three quarters of them seen only once. As regards this clone: Its antigen is not known.

Germline lookup yields CDR1 SGDLS and CDR2 YYNGEE. The ends were cut back, 3 bases at V and 5 bases at J, with 20 bases in the middle. This CDR3 is 16 amino acids long. General study findings and limits: Reportedly, autoreactive clonotypes were serially detected in patients' blood but not controls'. Same-patient CSF and blood CD4+ T cell clonotypes included HCRT-specific and TRIB2-specific autoreactive ones.

This receptor was taken from a human donor with narcolepsy. What was sequenced was CD45RA- memory CD4+ T cells from PBMCs. This chain joins TRBV9 and TRBJ1-2, with D hard to call. The CDR3 nucleotides are TGTGCCAGCAGCGCCCAAGGGTCCGGGGATATATATGGCTACACCTTC. This sequence encodes CASSAQGSGDIYGYTF.